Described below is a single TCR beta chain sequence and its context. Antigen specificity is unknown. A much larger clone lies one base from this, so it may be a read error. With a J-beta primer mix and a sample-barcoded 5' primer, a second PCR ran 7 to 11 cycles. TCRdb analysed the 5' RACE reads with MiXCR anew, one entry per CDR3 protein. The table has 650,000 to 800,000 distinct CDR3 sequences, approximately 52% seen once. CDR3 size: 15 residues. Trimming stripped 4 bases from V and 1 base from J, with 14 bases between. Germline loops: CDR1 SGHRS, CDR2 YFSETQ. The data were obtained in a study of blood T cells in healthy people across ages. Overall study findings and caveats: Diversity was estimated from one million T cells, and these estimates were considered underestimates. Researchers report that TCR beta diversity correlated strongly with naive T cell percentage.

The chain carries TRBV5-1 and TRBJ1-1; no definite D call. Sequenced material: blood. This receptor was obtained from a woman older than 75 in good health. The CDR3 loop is CASSVAGRPNTEAFF. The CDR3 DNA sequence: TGCGCCAGCAGCGTGGCCGGCCGGCCGAACACTGAAGCTTTCTTT.